This is a list of T cell receptor beta chains from one sample in a study of blood T cell repertoires in COVID-19. Assay used: immunoSEQ multiplex PCR; TCRdb lists only in-frame clones, some missing. The table lists approximately 93,000 clones, roughly 88% of them singletons. Sequences were obtained from peripheral blood. The receptors were gathered from a man aged 50 or older with COVID-19, enrolled during active disease. The CDR3 runs from the conserved cysteine through the conserved F or W. The D gene is left open where the match is weak. Clone size is stated in some rows and not others, as once, few, many or a class when expanded.

CDR3 DNA | CDR3 protein | V gene | clone size | CDR3 length | J gene | D gene
TGTGCCAGCAGTGGACAGGGGACTTCTGGAAACACCATATATTTT | CASSGQGTSGNTIYF | TRBV6-1 | . | 15 | TRBJ1-3 | TRBD1
TGTGCCAGCAGTTCAGGGACAGGGTTTGAGCAGTACTTC | CASSSGTGFEQYF | TRBV6-6 | once | 13 | TRBJ2-7 | TRBD1
TGTGCCAGCAGCTGGGGACAGGGTTTGGGGACAGATACGCAGTATTTT | CASSWGQGLGTDTQYF | TRBV11-3 | . | 16 | TRBJ2-3 | TRBD1
TGTGCCAGCAGCCAAAATCCCGGGGGGGCTGGAAACACCATATATTTT | CASSQNPGGAGNTIYF | TRBV3-1/TRBV3-2 | . | 16 | TRBJ1-3 | .
TGTGCCAGCAGTGTTCCCGGGACAGGGGGTTACTATGGCTACACCTTC | CASSVPGTGGYYGYTF | TRBV25-1 | few | 16 | TRBJ1-2 | TRBD1
TGTGCCAGCAGTAACAGACAGGGACTGAACACTGAAGCTTTCTTT | CASSNRQGLNTEAFF | TRBV6-5 | . | 15 | TRBJ1-1 | TRBD1
TGCGCCAGCAGCTTGGCAGGGGGGCCCGAAAAACTGTTTTTT | CASSLAGGPEKLFF | TRBV5-1 | . | 14 | TRBJ1-4 | TRBD1
TGTGCCAGCAGTTACCTCCAGGGATTGTACGAGCAGTACTTC | CASSYLQGLYEQYF | TRBV6-6 | once | 14 | TRBJ2-7 | .
TGTGCCAGCTCAACTGCCGGGGATCGCTATGGCTACACCTTC | CASSTAGDRYGYTF | TRBV18 | . | 14 | TRBJ1-2 | .
TGTGCCAGCAGCGCCGGGACACCAAACACCGGGGAGCTGTTTTTT | CASSAGTPNTGELFF | TRBV6-5 | . | 15 | TRBJ2-2 | .
TGCGCCAGCAGCTTGGAGGGTGGCAGGGGGTTCTACGAGCAGTACTTC | CASSLEGGRGFYEQYF | TRBV5-1 | . | 16 | TRBJ2-7 | TRBD1
TGCGCCAGCAGCCCGAGGGTAAATCAGCCCCAGCATTTT | CASSPRVNQPQHF | TRBV4-1 | . | 13 | TRBJ1-5 | .
TGTGCCACCAGTGATTTGAGAACGGGGGGCCTTGGACCCCTTAGCACAGATACGCAGTATTTT | CATSDLRTGGLGPLSTDTQYF | TRBV24-1 | . | 21 | TRBJ2-3 | .
TGTGCCATCAGTTCGAAGGAGCTGGATGGCTACACCTTC | CAISSKELDGYTF | TRBV10-3 | . | 13 | TRBJ1-2 | .
TGTGCCAGTAGTATTAAACAGGGTAACGAGCAGTACTTC | CASSIKQGNEQYF | TRBV19 | . | 13 | TRBJ2-7 | .
TGTGCCAGCAGCTTGGCCCCCAGGACAGGGACCTACGAGCAGTACTTC | CASSLAPRTGTYEQYF | TRBV5-5 | . | 16 | TRBJ2-7 | TRBD1
TGCGCCAGCAGCACACCAGACAGGGGCACAGATACGCAGTATTTT | CASSTPDRGTDTQYF | TRBV5-1 | once | 15 | TRBJ2-3 | TRBD1
TGTGCCAGCAGCTTGGAAGGCAGGGGAAACTATGGCTACACCTTC | CASSLEGRGNYGYTF | TRBV5-6 | few | 15 | TRBJ1-2 | .
TGTGCCAGCAGCGTAGCGGCCCATAGCGGGGGTGCAGATACGCAGTATTTT | CASSVAAHSGGADTQYF | TRBV9 | few | 17 | TRBJ2-3 | TRBD2
TGTGCCAGCAGCTTAGTCGCAGGGGGAAACGAGCAGTACTTC | CASSLVAGGNEQYF | TRBV7-8 | . | 14 | TRBJ2-7 | TRBD1
TGCAGCGTTGAAGATCGGAGGGGGCTTGACTACGAGCAGTACTTC | CSVEDRRGLDYEQYF | TRBV29-1 | . | 15 | TRBJ2-7 | .
TGTGCCAGCAGGTCGTCGGATACGCAGTATTTT | CASRSSDTQYF | TRBV2 | once | 11 | TRBJ2-3 | .
TGTGCCACGAACCCGGGAGGCTGGAACACTGAAGCTTTCTTT | CATNPGGWNTEAFF | TRBV19 | . | 14 | TRBJ1-1 | .
TGTGCCAGCAGTGAGAGGGGGAGCAATTCACCCCTCCACTTT | CASSERGSNSPLHF | TRBV2 | . | 14 | TRBJ1-6 | .
TGTGCCAGCAGCGCCAGGAGGGTGCAAGGAAACACCATATATTTT | CASSARRVQGNTIYF | TRBV13 | once | 15 | TRBJ1-3 | .
TGTGCCAGCAGCTTAGCGCGGCAGGGTGGCGAGCAGTACTTC | CASSLARQGGEQYF | TRBV7-2 | . | 14 | TRBJ2-7 | .
TGCAGCGTTTCCCTCGGGACAGGGGGTGAAAAACTGTTTTTT | CSVSLGTGGEKLFF | TRBV29-1 | . | 14 | TRBJ1-4 | TRBD1
TGTGCCAGCAGCCAAGCTAGGGAGCTTGAAAAACTGTTTTTT | CASSQARELEKLFF | TRBV14 | . | 14 | TRBJ1-4 | .
TGTGCCAGCAGTTCGGTTTTCCGGCGGATTTCACCCCTCCACTTT | CASSSVFRRISPLHF | TRBV28 | . | 15 | TRBJ1-6 | .
TGCGCCAGCAGCTTTCCAATCAGTACGAACACCGGGGAGCTGTTTTTT | CASSFPISTNTGELFF | TRBV5-1 | few | 16 | TRBJ2-2 | .
TGTGCCAGCAGTTACCTCCCTAGATACGAGCAGTACTTC | CASSYLPRYEQYF | TRBV6-5 | . | 13 | TRBJ2-7 | .
TGTGCCAGCAGTCCAAGGGACAGGGGGTTTGCCGGGGAGCTGTTTTTT | CASSPRDRGFAGELFF | TRBV27 | . | 16 | TRBJ2-2 | TRBD1
TGTGCCAGCAGGGCCCCATCTTACAATGAGCAGTTCTTC | CASRAPSYNEQFF | TRBV2 | . | 13 | TRBJ2-1 | .
TGTGCCAGCAGCTTAGGAGCAGGTTTTGTCTATGGCTACACCTTC | CASSLGAGFVYGYTF | TRBV7-2 | . | 15 | TRBJ1-2 | .
TGTGCCATCAGAGGGGCGGACAGGGGTTACGAGCAGTACTTC | CAIRGADRGYEQYF | TRBV10-3 | . | 14 | TRBJ2-7 | TRBD1
TGTGCCAGCAGCCCGGTCTGGTCCTACGAGCAGTACTTC | CASSPVWSYEQYF | TRBV7-9 | . | 13 | TRBJ2-7 | .
TGTGCCAGCAAGCCCGGGGGGGATACGCAGTATTTT | CASKPGGDTQYF | TRBV2 | . | 12 | TRBJ2-3 | TRBD2
TGTGCCAGCAGCCAGACAGGGTCCCTCCAAGAGACCCAGTACTTC | CASSQTGSLQETQYF | TRBV9 | . | 15 | TRBJ2-5 | TRBD1
TGTGCCAGCAGCTTAGGCGGCAGCAACACTGAAGCTTTCTTT | CASSLGGSNTEAFF | TRBV7-9 | . | 14 | TRBJ1-1 | .
TGTGCCAGCAGCACAAATGCAGGGGGCCTCGTCACCGGGGAGCTGTTTTTT | CASSTNAGGLVTGELFF | TRBV7-2 | . | 17 | TRBJ2-2 | TRBD1
TGTGCCAGCTCACCAAGCTCGAACACTGAAGCTTTCTTT | CASSPSSNTEAFF | TRBV18 | . | 13 | TRBJ1-1 | .
TGTGCCAGCAGCTCATTACGGCCCTCCGGGGTTGAAAAACTGTTTTTT | CASSSLRPSGVEKLFF | TRBV13 | . | 16 | TRBJ1-4 | .